This TCR beta chain is drawn from a study of cytomegalovirus exposure and HLA in healthy donors. Findings and limits, study-wide: The study carried out a later analysis of TCR beta sequences. It associated roughly 17,000 of them with specific HLA alleles at a false discovery rate of 0.05. In a later analysis, an Asian-associated ancestry cluster reportedly showed fewer N-insertions than the roughly 650-donor mean.

Germline V gives CDR1 MGHRA, CDR2 YSYEKL. The CDR3 totals 16 residues. V was cut by 1 base and J by 4 bases, with 17 bases left in between. PCR involved 60 Vbeta and 13 Jbeta primers. The assay was immunoSEQ multiplex PCR, and TCRdb's table has in-frame clones only and misses some. This sample yields over 100,000 clones, of which 75% to 85% are seen a single time; approximately 1.8% belongs to the top ten. A note on this clone: Its antigen is not identified.

The chain uses TRBV4-1 and TRBJ2-7; D might be TRBD2 (6 bases). The sample taken for sequencing was PBMCs. This clonotype was obtained from a female donor in good health and CMV-seropositive. Written as DNA, the CDR3 is TGCGCCAGCAGCCAAGCATTTCCCTCGGGGGTTTACGAGCAGTACTTC. Translating gives CASSQAFPSGVYEQYF.